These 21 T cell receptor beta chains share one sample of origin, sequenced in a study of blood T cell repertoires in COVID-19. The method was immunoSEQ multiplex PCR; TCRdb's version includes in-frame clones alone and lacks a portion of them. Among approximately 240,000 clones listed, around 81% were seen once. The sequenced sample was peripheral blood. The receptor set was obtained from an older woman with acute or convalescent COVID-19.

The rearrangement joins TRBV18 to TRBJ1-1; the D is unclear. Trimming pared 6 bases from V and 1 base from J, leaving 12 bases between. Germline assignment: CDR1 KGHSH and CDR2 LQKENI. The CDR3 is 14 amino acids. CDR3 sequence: CASSGKSTNTEAFF. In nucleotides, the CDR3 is TGTGCCAGCTCCGGGAAATCGACGAACACTGAAGCTTTCTTT.

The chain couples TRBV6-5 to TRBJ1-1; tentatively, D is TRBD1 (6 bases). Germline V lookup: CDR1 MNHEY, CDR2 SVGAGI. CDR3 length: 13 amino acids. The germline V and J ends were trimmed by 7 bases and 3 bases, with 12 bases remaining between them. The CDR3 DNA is TGTGCCAGCAAAACAGGGTTGGACACTGAAGCTTTCTTT. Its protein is CASKTGLDTEAFF.

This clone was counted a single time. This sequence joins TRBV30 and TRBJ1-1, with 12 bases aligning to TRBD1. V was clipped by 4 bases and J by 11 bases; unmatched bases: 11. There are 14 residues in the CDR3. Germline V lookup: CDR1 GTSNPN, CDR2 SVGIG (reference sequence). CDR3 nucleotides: TGTGCCTGGACCTTTCCGGGACAGGGGGCCTATGCTTTCTTT. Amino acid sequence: CAWTFPGQGAYAFF. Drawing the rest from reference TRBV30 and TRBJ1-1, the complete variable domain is SQTIHQWPATLVQPVGSPLSLECTVEGTSNPNLYWYRQAAGRGLQLLFYSVGIGQISSEVPQNLSASRPQDRQFILSSKKLLLSDSGFYLCAWTFPGQGAYAFFGQGTRLTVV.

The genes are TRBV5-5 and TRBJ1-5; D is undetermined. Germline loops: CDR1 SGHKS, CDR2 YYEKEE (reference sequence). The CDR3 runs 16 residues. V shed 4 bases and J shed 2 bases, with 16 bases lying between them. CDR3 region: CASSPRPGFGNQPQHF. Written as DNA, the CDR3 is TGTGCCAGCAGCCCCCGTCCGGGGTTCGGCAATCAGCCCCAGCATTTT.

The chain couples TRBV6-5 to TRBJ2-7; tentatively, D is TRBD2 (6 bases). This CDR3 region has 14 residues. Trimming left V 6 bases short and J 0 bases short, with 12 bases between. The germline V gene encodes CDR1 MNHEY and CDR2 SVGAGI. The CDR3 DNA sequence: TGTGCCAGCAGGGGACTGACAATCTCCTACGAGCAGTACTTC. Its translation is CASRGLTISYEQYF.

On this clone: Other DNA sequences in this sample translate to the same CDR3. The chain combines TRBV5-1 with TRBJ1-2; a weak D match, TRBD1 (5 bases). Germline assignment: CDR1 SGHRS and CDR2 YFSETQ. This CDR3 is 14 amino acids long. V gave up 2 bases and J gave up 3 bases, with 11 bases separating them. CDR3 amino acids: CASSLTTGDYGYTF. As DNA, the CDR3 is TGCGCCAGCAGCTTAACTACAGGCGACTATGGCTACACCTTC.

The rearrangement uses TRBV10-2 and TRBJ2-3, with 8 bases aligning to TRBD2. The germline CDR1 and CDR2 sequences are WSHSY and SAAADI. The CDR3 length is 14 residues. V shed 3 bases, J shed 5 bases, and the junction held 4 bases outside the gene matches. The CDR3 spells CASSDRTSLDTQYF. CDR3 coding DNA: TGCGCCAGCAGTGATAGGACTAGCCTAGATACGCAGTATTTT.

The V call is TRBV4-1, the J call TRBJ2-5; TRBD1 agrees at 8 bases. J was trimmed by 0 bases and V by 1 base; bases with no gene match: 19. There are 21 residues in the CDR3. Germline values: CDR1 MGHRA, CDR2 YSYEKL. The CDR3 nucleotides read TGCGCCAGCAGCCAAGCTGTCCAAGACAGGGGACCCGAAAACGACCAAGAGACCCAGTACTTC. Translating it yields CASSQAVQDRGPENDQETQYF.

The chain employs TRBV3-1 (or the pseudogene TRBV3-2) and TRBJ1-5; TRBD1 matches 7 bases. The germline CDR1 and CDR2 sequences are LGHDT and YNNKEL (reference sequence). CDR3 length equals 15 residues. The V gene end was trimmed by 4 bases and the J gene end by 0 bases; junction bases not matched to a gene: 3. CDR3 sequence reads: CASSLTGYSNQPQHF. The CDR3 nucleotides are TGTGCCAGCAGCCTGACAGGGTATAGCAATCAGCCCCAGCATTTT.

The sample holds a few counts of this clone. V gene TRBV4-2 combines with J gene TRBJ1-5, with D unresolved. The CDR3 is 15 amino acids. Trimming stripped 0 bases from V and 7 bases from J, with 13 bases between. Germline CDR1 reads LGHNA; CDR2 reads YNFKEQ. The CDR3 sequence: CASSQDPNGQQPQHF. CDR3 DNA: TGTGCCAGCAGCCAAGATCCAAATGGGCAGCAGCCCCAGCATTTT.

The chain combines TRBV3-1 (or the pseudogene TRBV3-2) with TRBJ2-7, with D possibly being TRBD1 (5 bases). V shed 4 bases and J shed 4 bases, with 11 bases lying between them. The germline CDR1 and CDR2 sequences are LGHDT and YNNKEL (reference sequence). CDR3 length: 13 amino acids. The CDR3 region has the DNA TGTGCCAGCAGCCCACTTCCAGGGTACGAGCAGTACTTC. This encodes CASSPLPGYEQYF.

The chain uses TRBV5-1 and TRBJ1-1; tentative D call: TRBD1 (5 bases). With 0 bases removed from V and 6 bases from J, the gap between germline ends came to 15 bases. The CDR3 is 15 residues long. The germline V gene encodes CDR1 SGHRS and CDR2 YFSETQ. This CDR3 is CASSLDGHLPAEAFF. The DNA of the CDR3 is TGCGCCAGCAGCTTGGATGGACATCTCCCGGCTGAAGCTTTCTTT.

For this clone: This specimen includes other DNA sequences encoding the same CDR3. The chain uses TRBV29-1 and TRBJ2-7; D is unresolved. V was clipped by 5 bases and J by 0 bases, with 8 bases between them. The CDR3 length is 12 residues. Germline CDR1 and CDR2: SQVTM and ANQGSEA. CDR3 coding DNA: TGCAGCGTTAAGGCTAGCTCCTACGAGCAGTACTTC. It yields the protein CSVKASSYEQYF.

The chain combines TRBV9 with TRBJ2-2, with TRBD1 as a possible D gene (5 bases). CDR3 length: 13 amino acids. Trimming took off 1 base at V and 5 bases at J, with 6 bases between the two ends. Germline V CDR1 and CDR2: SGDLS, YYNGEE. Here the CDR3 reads CASSVRGTGELFF. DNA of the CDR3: TGTGCCAGCAGCGTAAGGGGAACCGGGGAGCTGTTTTTT.

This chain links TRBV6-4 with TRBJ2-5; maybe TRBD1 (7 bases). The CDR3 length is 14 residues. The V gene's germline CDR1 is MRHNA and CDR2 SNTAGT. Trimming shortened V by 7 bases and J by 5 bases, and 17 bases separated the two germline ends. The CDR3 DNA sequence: TGTGCCAGCACGACAGGGCTCGGGGGCGAGACCCAGTACTTC. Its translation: CASTTGLGGETQYF.

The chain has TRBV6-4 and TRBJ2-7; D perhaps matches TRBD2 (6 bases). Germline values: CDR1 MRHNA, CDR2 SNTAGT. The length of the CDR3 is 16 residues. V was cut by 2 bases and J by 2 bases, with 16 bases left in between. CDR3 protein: CASSDEVGGAPYEQYF. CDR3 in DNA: TGTGCCAGCAGTGACGAGGTCGGCGGGGCTCCCTACGAGCAGTACTTC.

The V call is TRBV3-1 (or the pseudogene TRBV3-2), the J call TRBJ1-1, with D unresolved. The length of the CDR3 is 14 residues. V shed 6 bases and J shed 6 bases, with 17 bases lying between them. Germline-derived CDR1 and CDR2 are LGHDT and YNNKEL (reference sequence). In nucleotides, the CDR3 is TGTGCCAGCAGGCTACGAACAGATTACCCTGAAGCTTTCTTT. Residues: CASRLRTDYPEAFF.

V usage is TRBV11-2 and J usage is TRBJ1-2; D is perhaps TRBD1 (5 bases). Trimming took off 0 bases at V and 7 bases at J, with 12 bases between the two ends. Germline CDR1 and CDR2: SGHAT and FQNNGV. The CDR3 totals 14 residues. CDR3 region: CASSLEGSGLGYTF. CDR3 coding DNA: TGTGCCAGCAGCTTAGAAGGATCGGGACTTGGCTACACCTTC.

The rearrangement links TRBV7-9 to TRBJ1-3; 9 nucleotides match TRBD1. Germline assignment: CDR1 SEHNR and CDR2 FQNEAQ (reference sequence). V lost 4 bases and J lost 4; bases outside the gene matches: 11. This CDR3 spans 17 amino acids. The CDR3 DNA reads TGTGCCAGCAGCTCCCCTAGCCCGGGACAGGGAGGAAACACCATATATTTT. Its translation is CASSSPSPGQGGNTIYF. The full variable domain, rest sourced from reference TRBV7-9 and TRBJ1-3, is DTGVSQNPRHKITKRGQNVTFRCDPISEHNRLYWYRQTLGQGPEFLTYFQNEAQLEKSRLLSDRFSAERPKGSFSTLEIQRTEQGDSAMYLCASSSPSPGQGGNTIYFGEGSWLTVV.

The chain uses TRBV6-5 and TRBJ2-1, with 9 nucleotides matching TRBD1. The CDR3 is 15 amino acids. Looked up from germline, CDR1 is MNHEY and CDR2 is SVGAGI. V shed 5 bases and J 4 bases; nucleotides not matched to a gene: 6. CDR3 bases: TGTGCCAGCAGTCCTCGACAGGGGGGTTACAATGAGCAGTTCTTC. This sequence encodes CASSPRQGGYNEQFF.

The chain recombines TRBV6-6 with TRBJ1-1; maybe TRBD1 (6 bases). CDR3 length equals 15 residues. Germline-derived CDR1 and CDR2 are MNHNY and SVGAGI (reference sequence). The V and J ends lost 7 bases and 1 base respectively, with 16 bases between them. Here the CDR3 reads CASINGGAENTEAFF. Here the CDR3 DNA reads TGTGCCAGCATTAACGGGGGGGCCGAGAACACTGAAGCTTTCTTT.